The present TCR beta chain was sequenced within a study of tumor and adjacent non-tumor tissue in lung cancer. Of note for this clonotype: A much bigger clone sits one base away, suggesting this may be a read error.

The CDR3 extends over 16 amino acids. Deletions cut 1 base from V and 2 bases from J, with 14 bases between. The library came from three nested PCR rounds adapted from ARM-PCR protocols. Each CDR3 protein gets one entry after TCRdb re-called the multiplex PCR reads with MiXCR. The sample carries more than 95,000 distinct CDR3 sequences, about 66% recorded once. The template was RNA from unsorted bulk tissue. Newly diagnosed lung cancer patients had thoracic surgery in China, August–late 2014, without prior chemotherapy. This chain connects TRBV12-3 or TRBV12-4 to TRBJ2-5; weak D call: TRBD1 (5 bases). The clonotype comes from a man younger than 45 with non-small cell lung cancer. The sample comprised lung tumor tissue. CDR3 DNA sequence: TGTGCCAGCAGTTTAGGTCCAGGGCTAAGACAAGAGACCCAGTACTTC. It is translated as CASSLGPGLRQETQYF.